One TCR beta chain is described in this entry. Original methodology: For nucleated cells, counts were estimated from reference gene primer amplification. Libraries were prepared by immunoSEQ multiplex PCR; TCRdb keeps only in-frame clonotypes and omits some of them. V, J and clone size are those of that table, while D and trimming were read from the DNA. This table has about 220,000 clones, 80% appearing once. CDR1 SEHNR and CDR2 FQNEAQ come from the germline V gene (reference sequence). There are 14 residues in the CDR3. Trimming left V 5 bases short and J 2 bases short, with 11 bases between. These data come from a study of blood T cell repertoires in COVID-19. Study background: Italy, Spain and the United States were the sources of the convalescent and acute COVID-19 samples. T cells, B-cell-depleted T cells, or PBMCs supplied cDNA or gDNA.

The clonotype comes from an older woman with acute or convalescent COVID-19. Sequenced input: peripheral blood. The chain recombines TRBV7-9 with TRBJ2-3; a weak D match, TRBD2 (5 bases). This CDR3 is CASSLGLPTDTQYF. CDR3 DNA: TGTGCCAGCAGCCTTGGACTTCCCACAGATACGCAGTATTTT. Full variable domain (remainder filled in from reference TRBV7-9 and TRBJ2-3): DTGVSQNPRHKITKRGQNVTFRCDPISEHNRLYWYRQTLGQGPEFLTYFQNEAQLEKSRLLSDRFSAERPKGSFSTLEIQRTEQGDSAMYLCASSLGLPTDTQYFGPGTRLTVL.